This T cell receptor beta chain was observed in a study of vaccination and CD4 T cells after COVID-19. A word on this clonotype: As yet, its antigen is unknown.

Cultured CD4+ T cell DNA underwent sequencing with the Oncomine TCR Beta short-read assay. TCRdb redid the calling of the PCR reads with MiXCR, one entry per CDR3 protein. The table includes fewer than 13,000 distinct CDR3 sequences, 45% to 60% detected once. The V gene's germline CDR1 is KGHSH and CDR2 LQKENI. The CDR3 totals 15 residues. Between the trimmed V and J ends, which lost 0 bases and 4 bases, there was a span of 12 bases. Treatment given: approximately 10-day PBMC culture with coronavirus spike peptide pools or control peptides (ViraFEST assay). Sequenced: CD4+ T cells from blood, cultured in vitro. This chain uses TRBV18 with TRBJ1-2; D not certain. This receptor was taken from a human donor who had recovered from COVID-19. The chain's CDR3 is CASSPPGRSGYGYTF. CDR3 in DNA: TGTGCCAGCTCACCACCGGGCAGGTCGGGCTATGGCTACACCTTC.